The 8 T cell receptor beta chains reported below all come from one sample, sequenced in a study of OX40 agonist ivuxolimab in advanced cancers. Only in-frame clones appear in the TCRdb table, and some are missing; sequencing was by immunoSEQ multiplex PCR. The table records 90,000 or so clones, over 75% of them present only once. The sequencing used CD4+ or CD8+ T cells sorted from blood, collected in a trial of the OX40 agonist ivuxolimab. The receptors were gathered from an adult with an advanced solid tumor such as melanoma, head and neck, liver or kidney cancer.

This rearrangement joins TRBV7-9 to TRBJ1-4; no clear D gene. This CDR3 is built from 16 residues. CDR1 is SEHNR and CDR2 is FQNEAQ in the germline V gene (reference sequence). Trimming took off 5 bases at V and 1 base at J, with 14 bases between the two ends. DNA for the CDR3: TGTGCCAGCAGCCCCCCGGACGGGAGAACTAATGAAAAACTGTTTTTT. Translation gives CASSPPDGRTNEKLFF.

The chain couples TRBV5-1 to TRBJ2-5; D might be TRBD1 (6 bases). Trimming removed 2 bases from V and 4 bases from J, with 15 bases in between. This CDR3 contains 15 residues. Germline assignment: CDR1 SGHRS and CDR2 YFSETQ. The DNA of the CDR3 is TGCGCCAGCAGCTTAACAGGGTCCTCGGTAGAGACCCAGTACTTC. Residues: CASSLTGSSVETQYF.

The V call is TRBV6-1, the J call TRBJ1-3; D is ambiguous. This CDR3 spans 15 amino acids. Germline CDR1 and CDR2: MNHNS and SASEGT. V lost 7 bases, J lost 4 bases, and 17 bases lay in between. CDR3: CASKGLPAGGNTIYF. CDR3 nucleotides: TGTGCCAGCAAAGGACTCCCGGCGGGGGGAAACACCATATATTTT.

This clone was seen a single time. The genes are TRBV6-6 and TRBJ1-1; 8 positions agree with TRBD1. The CDR3 loop spans 15 amino acids. V shed 5 bases and J 5 bases; nucleotides not matched to a gene: 10. The germline V gene encodes CDR1 MNHNY and CDR2 SVGAGI (reference sequence). The CDR3 sequence is CASSPLQGARTEAFF. For the CDR3, the DNA is TGTGCCAGCAGTCCCCTTCAGGGGGCTAGGACTGAAGCTTTCTTT.

This sequence joins TRBV7-9 and TRBJ1-5; 7 bases map to TRBD1. The CDR3 runs to 14 residues. Germline CDR1 reads SEHNR; CDR2 reads FQNEAQ (reference sequence). J lost 1 base, V lost 5 bases, and 2 bases had no gene match. The CDR3 region is CASSLQGSNQPQHF. The CDR3 coding sequence is TGTGCCAGCAGCCTACAGGGGAGCAATCAGCCCCAGCATTTT. The entire variable domain, with the rest obtained from reference TRBV7-9 and TRBJ1-5, is as follows: DTGVSQNPRHKITKRGQNVTFRCDPISEHNRLYWYRQTLGQGPEFLTYFQNEAQLEKSRLLSDRFSAERPKGSFSTLEIQRTEQGDSAMYLCASSLQGSNQPQHFGDGTRLSIL.

The chain is built from TRBV18 and TRBJ2-1; no definite D call. The V end lost 5 bases, the J end lost 2 bases, and 10 bases lay between the germline ends. This CDR3 is 14 amino acids long. Germline CDR1 is KGHSH and CDR2 is LQKENI. CDR3 bases: TGTGCCAGCTCATTTGGCGTAACCTACAATGAGCAGTTCTTC. This sequence encodes CASSFGVTYNEQFF.

The chain joins TRBV5-8 to TRBJ1-2; the D gene is possibly TRBD1 (6 bases). Germline V gene lookup returns CDR1 SGHTS and CDR2 YDEGEE. The CDR3 has 14 residues. Deletions cut 4 bases from V and 1 base from J, with 11 bases between. The CDR3 coding sequence is TGTGCCAGCAGCCCCCTAGGGGGTAACTATGGCTACACCTTC. This gives the protein CASSPLGGNYGYTF.

The chain recombines TRBV25-1 with TRBJ1-5; D remains unclear. Germline CDR1 reads MGHDK; CDR2 reads SYGVNS. V was pared by 6 bases and J by 3 bases, with 15 bases between. The CDR3 consists of 15 residues. CDR3 in DNA: TGTGCCAGCAGCTCCGATCCAGCATTCAATCAGCCCCAGCATTTT. Residues: CASSSDPAFNQPQHF. The whole variable domain, remainder taken from reference TRBV25-1 and TRBJ1-5, is EADIYQTPRYLVIGTGKKITLECSQTMGHDKMYWYQQDPGMELHLIHYSYGVNSTEKGDLSSESTVSRIRTEHFPLTLESARPSHTSQYLCASSSDPAFNQPQHFGDGTRLSIL.